This TCR beta chain was recovered during a study of blood T cells in healthy people across ages. The germline CDR1 and CDR2 sequences are SGHVS and FQNEAQ. The V and J ends lost 2 bases and 5 bases, in that order; junction bases with no gene match: 8. The CDR3 has 17 amino acids. Together with a sample-barcoded 5' primer, a J-beta primer mix was included in a second PCR lasting roughly 7 to 11 cycles. TCRdb redid the calling of the 5' RACE reads with MiXCR, one entry per CDR3 protein. The sample yields some 760,000 distinct CDR3 sequences, around a quarter seen once. This sample was also put to use in a study of T cells of mothers and their children. That source adds: Study donors consisted of three healthy Caucasian mothers and their six children. Versus unrelated pairs, overlap was slightly higher in related mother-child pairs, without reaching significance.

The chain combines TRBV7-8 with TRBJ2-2, with 10 positions matching TRBD1. Sequencing was done on a sample of blood. The receptor was isolated from a boy aged 5 to 17 in good health. CDR3 loop: CASSLRLRTGGTGELFF. The CDR3 nucleotides read TGTGCCAGCAGCTTAAGGTTAAGGACAGGGGGTACCGGGGAGCTGTTTTTT.